The sequence of this T cell receptor beta chain was determined in a study of blood T cell repertoires in COVID-19. The germline CDR1 and CDR2 sequences are SGHTA and FQGTGA. CDR3 length: 14 amino acids. Trimming took 5 bases from V and 2 from J, leaving 9 bases between them. TCRdb's copy holds only in-frame clones and misses some; the assay was immunoSEQ multiplex PCR. The repertoire has about 43,000 clones, about 87% of them found once; the top ten carry about 16%. The sample taken for sequencing was peripheral blood. The J gene is TRBJ2-2, the V gene TRBV7-3; TRBD2 might be the D (6 bases). This TCR was sampled from a man in his sixties with active COVID-19. DNA for the CDR3: TGTGCCAGCAGCCGCGGGGAAAACACCGGGGAGCTGTTTTTT. The encoded protein is CASSRGENTGELFF.